This T cell receptor beta chain is drawn from a study (dated by TCRdb to the mid-2010s). Background on the whole study: The study tested whether tumor-infiltrating Tregs in breast cancer are recruited from blood Tregs or converted in situ from other CD4+ T cell subsets.

Full-length TCR variable regions were amplified by 5' RACE PCR with constant-region reverse primers, and semi-nested PCR with Nested Universal Primer A was subsequently performed. Using the ReliaPrep RNA Cell Miniprep System, total RNA was extracted, and the SMARTer RACE 5'/3' Kit was then used to reverse transcribe the RNA into 5'RACE-ready cDNA. Multiplex adaptors were used to barcode the full-length TCR alpha and beta libraries, which were then sequenced on an Illumina MiSeq. The study's own analysis went as follows. Sequencing data were pooled across the five patients for each of nine subset-tissue groups and compared by unsupervised clustering of TCR gene usage. The Morisita-Horn index was used to calculate repertoire similarity, with shared sequences weighted by how much each contributed to each repertoire. The public reads were run again by TCRdb, first through fastp at Q25 and then through MiXCR, and only productive beta chains were kept. Records with the same CDR3 protein are collapsed into one entry carrying the most frequent genes and DNA. The V and J calls, along with clone size, are taken from TCRdb and not from the paper's own processing. This sample has some 64,000 distinct CDR3 sequences in its table, and roughly 23% of those were observed once. Of the sample, 2.9% is held by the ten largest clones.

The CDR3 holds 15 amino acids from the cysteine to the phenylalanine. Here the CDR3 DNA is all that survives: 45 bases in frame from base 1. At the junction V is shortened by 3 bases and J by 2 bases, with 11 bases in between. Looking up the germline V gene (reference sequence) yields CDR1 LNHDA and CDR2 SQIVND. Study-wide conclusions, independent of this receptor: Validation in the larger cohort was restricted to a single TCR beta V-J rearrangement rather than whole repertoires. In terms of TCR gene usage, tumor memory CD4+ T cells clustered together with blood and lymph node memory CD4+ cells, as well as with lymph node naive CD4+ cells. The greatest overlap of tumor-infiltrating Treg TCR alpha and beta sequences was observed with tumor naive CD4+ T cells, followed by blood naive CD4+ T cells.

Memory CD4+ T cells were isolated as CD4+CD45RO+CD25- cells. Tregs, naive and memory CD4+ T cells from tumor, blood and ipsilateral draining lymph nodes of a few breast cancer patients underwent full-length TCR alpha and beta sequencing. Tumor tissue, along with lymph nodes from ipsilateral axillary dissection, was perfused with PBS, minced, and then digested using collagenase I and hyaluronidase. Ficoll density gradient centrifugation was used to isolate mononuclear cells from lymph nodes or from approximately 50 ml of peripheral blood. FACS confirmed that the sorted cell populations were more than 90% pure. To note about this clonotype: No cognate antigen has been identified for it. Per-base quality was not reported, and no clone a single base away is much larger than it.

The clonotype was recovered from a female donor with breast cancer. Sequences were obtained from memory CD4+ T cells sorted from a lymph node. The meaning of the sample's cell subset or site label: memory CD4+ T cells, CD4+CD45RO+CD25-. The chain is encoded by TRBV19 joined to TRBJ1-5; the D gene cannot be resolved reliably. CDR3 loop: CASSMAAYGNQPQHF. The nucleotide sequence reads as follows: TGTGCCAGTAGTATGGCAGCTTATGGCAATCAGCCCCAGCATTTT.